This T cell receptor beta chain was observed in a study of cytomegalovirus exposure and HLA in healthy donors. PCR primers comprised 60 Vbeta and 13 Jbeta primers. The assay was immunoSEQ multiplex PCR, and TCRdb's table has in-frame clones only and misses some. In the table there are approximately 240,000 clones, about 80% of which are singletons. The CDR3 consists of 15 residues. The V end lost 5 bases, the J end lost 0 bases, and 8 bases lay between the germline ends. Per the germline V gene, CDR1 is SEHNR and CDR2 is FQNEAQ (reference sequence). This clone was detected once. The V call is TRBV7-9, the J call TRBJ2-6, with a possible D match to TRBD1 (5 bases). Sequencing input: PBMCs. The TCR was taken from a woman in her thirties or forties in good health and CMV-seronegative. The DNA of the CDR3 is TGTGCCAGCAGCCCCAGGGCCTCTGGGGCCAACGTCCTGACTTTC. This encodes CASSPRASGANVLTF.